Following are 15 T cell receptor beta chains from one sample sequenced in a study of T cell responses to AZD1222 COVID-19 vaccine. Only in-frame clones appear in the TCRdb table, and some are missing; sequencing was by immunoSEQ multiplex PCR. Of more than 150,000 clones listed, 92% were seen once; the top ten hold under 11%. The sequencing here drew on peripheral blood, taken on day 0 of AZD1222 vaccination. The receptors here all came from an adult in good health.

The sample holds a few counts of this clone. This same CDR3 is encoded by further DNA sequences in the sample. The gene calls are TRBV28 and TRBJ1-1; unclear D gene. Germline V gene lookup returns CDR1 MDHEN and CDR2 SYDVKM. Trimming pared 2 bases from V and 0 bases from J, leaving 7 bases between. The length of the CDR3 is 14 residues. The CDR3 loop reads CASSLGVMNTEAFF. CDR3 coding DNA: TGTGCCAGCAGTTTAGGGGTCATGAACACTGAAGCTTTCTTT.

A single count supports this clone. The CDR3 loop is CASSQEGETQYF. CDR3 sequence (DNA): TGCGCCAGCAGCCAAGAAGGAGAGACCCAGTACTTC. This sequence joins TRBV4-1 and TRBJ2-5; D remains ambiguous. The CDR3 extends over 12 amino acids. CDR1 is MGHRA, CDR2 YSYEKL, per germline. Trimming pared 0 bases from V and 4 bases from J, leaving 3 bases between.

CDR3: CASSQGSTGNYGYTF. CDR3 in DNA: TGTGCCAGCAGCCAAGGGTCAACAGGGAACTATGGCTACACCTTC. The rearrangement links TRBV3-1 (or the pseudogene TRBV3-2) to TRBJ1-2, with D possibly matching TRBD1 (6 bases). Trimming removed 1 base at V and 2 bases at J, with 11 bases between. Germline lookup yields CDR1 LGHDT and CDR2 YNNKEL (reference sequence). The CDR3 totals 15 residues.

This clone was seen a single time. The CDR3 here is CASSLTGTQETQYF. In DNA, the CDR3 is TGTGCCAGCAGCTTAACTGGGACACAAGAGACCCAGTACTTC. The V and J genes are TRBV5-4 and TRBJ2-5; TRBD1 is a possible D gene (6 bases). Trimming pared 2 bases from V and 2 bases from J, leaving 10 bases between. CDR1 and CDR2 from the germline V gene are SGHNT and YYREEE (reference sequence). This CDR3 spans 14 amino acids.

The gene calls are TRBV7-9 and TRBJ2-2, with TRBD1 as a possible D gene (6 bases). CDR3 length: 16 residues. V gave up 5 bases and J gave up 1 base, with 14 bases separating them. Germline V lookup: CDR1 SEHNR, CDR2 FQNEAQ (reference sequence). CDR3 nucleotides: TGTGCCAGCAGCGCCCCTGGACAGATGAACACCGGGGAGCTGTTTTTT. Translating gives CASSAPGQMNTGELFF.

The chain combines TRBV15 with TRBJ2-1; D gene uncertain. The germline V and J ends were trimmed by 5 bases and 4 bases, with 15 bases remaining between them. The CDR3 has 15 amino acids. Germline values: CDR1 LNHNV, CDR2 YYDKDF (reference sequence). This chain's CDR3 is CATSGELGPYNEQFF. CDR3 nucleotides: TGTGCCACCAGCGGCGAACTTGGCCCGTACAATGAGCAGTTCTTC.

This clone occurred a few times. The chain couples TRBV18 to TRBJ1-4, with 9 bases matching TRBD1. Trimming cost V 4 bases and J 5 bases; bases outside gene matches: 17. CDR1 is KGHSH and CDR2 is LQKENI in the germline V gene. The CDR3 runs 19 residues. CDR3 DNA: TGTGCCAGCTCACGAAGAATTAAAGAATCCGGGACAGGGAATGAAAAACTGTTTTTT. It specifies CASSRRIKESGTGNEKLFF.

CDR3 nucleotide sequence: TGTGCCAGCAGTTCCATCAGGGGGCGAGAGGATAACTATGGCTACACCTTC. Translation gives CASSSIRGREDNYGYTF. The V and J genes are TRBV6-2 or TRBV6-3 and TRBJ1-2; 8 nucleotides align to TRBD1. Germline V gene data show CDR1 as MNHEY and CDR2 as SVGEGT. This CDR3 comprises 17 residues. Germline trimming cut 4 bases from V and 1 base from J; bases unmatched to any gene: 11.

The genes are TRBV10-2 and TRBJ1-6; D is ambiguous. Trimming took off 7 bases at V and 4 bases at J, with 8 bases between the two ends. Germline CDR1 and CDR2: WSHSY and SAAADI. The CDR3 contains 13 residues. In DNA form, the CDR3 reads TGCGCCAGCATGAGAGGTTATAATTCACCCCTCCACTTT. This codes for CASMRGYNSPLHF.

There are a few counts of this clone. J is TRBJ1-2 and V is TRBV7-2; 9 bases align to TRBD1. The V and J ends lost 7 bases and 2 bases, in that order; junction bases with no gene match: 8. CDR1 is SGHTA, CDR2 FQGNSA, per germline. The CDR3 length is 15 residues. The CDR3 sequence is CASTHPDRGNYGYTF. CDR3 coding DNA: TGTGCCAGCACCCATCCGGACAGGGGAAACTATGGCTACACCTTC.

The genes are TRBV11-2 and TRBJ1-1; 8 nucleotides agree with TRBD1. J gave up 7 bases and V 1 base, and 5 bases lay outside the gene matches. In germline, CDR1 is SGHAT, CDR2 FQNNGV. The CDR3 is 14 residues long. The CDR3 DNA is TGTGCCAGCAGCTTAGTTTCAGGGGGCTTTGAAGCTTTCTTT. Its translation: CASSLVSGGFEAFF.

V and J are TRBV24-1 and TRBJ2-3; TRBD2 matches 12 bases. The CDR3 length is 18 residues. Per germline, CDR1 KGHDR and CDR2 SFDVKD. Germline trimming cut 5 bases from V and 4 bases from J; bases unmatched to any gene: 12. In DNA form, the CDR3 reads TGTGCCACCAGTGCCTCAAGCCTAGGACTAGCGGGGTCAGATACGCAGTATTTT. Its protein is CATSASSLGLAGSDTQYF.

The V gene is TRBV19, the J gene TRBJ1-2; D uncertain. Trimming took off 6 bases at V and 0 bases at J, with 11 bases between the two ends. This CDR3 contains 14 residues. From germline, CDR1 is LNHDA and CDR2 SQIVND (reference sequence). CDR3 residues: CASRKAEANYGYTF. Here the CDR3 DNA reads TGTGCCAGTAGGAAGGCAGAAGCTAACTATGGCTACACCTTC.

J is TRBJ2-1 and V is TRBV19; D may be TRBD1 or TRBD2 (6 bases each). The CDR3 runs to 14 residues. Germline V gene lookup returns CDR1 LNHDA and CDR2 SQIVND (reference sequence). Trimming took 4 bases from V and 6 from J, leaving 13 bases between them. CDR3 region: CASSKGGASNEQFF. CDR3 in DNA: TGTGCCAGTAGTAAGGGGGGAGCGAGCAATGAGCAGTTCTTC.

This clone came up once. The chain recombines TRBV7-6 with TRBJ1-4; D is unresolved. V was shortened by 1 base and J by 6 bases, with 15 bases between the two germline ends. The CDR3 runs 16 residues. The V gene's germline CDR1 is SGHVS and CDR2 FNYEAQ. The CDR3 is CASSLGRRAGDEKLFF. CDR3 DNA sequence: TGTGCCAGCAGCTTAGGCCGTAGGGCTGGGGATGAAAAACTGTTTTTT.